One and the same sample provided the 10 T cell receptor beta chains below, sequenced in a study of T cell responses to AZD1222 COVID-19 vaccine. Some clones are missing from TCRdb's copy, which holds only in-frame ones; the method was immunoSEQ multiplex PCR. The sample includes about 110,000 clones, roughly 93% of them seen just once. The sample was peripheral blood, taken 28 days after the second AZD1222 dose. The receptors were gathered from an adult who received the AZD1222 COVID-19 vaccine.

This clone was counted only a few times. The V and J genes are TRBV7-8 and TRBJ1-5; no firm D call. V gave up 1 base and J gave up 1 base, with 8 bases separating them. Germline loops: CDR1 SGHVS, CDR2 FQNEAQ. CDR3 length equals 15 residues. The CDR3 nucleotides read TGTGCCAGCAGCTTAGACTCCAGGAGCAATCAGCCCCAGCATTTT. Amino acids: CASSLDSRSNQPQHF.

V and J are TRBV28 and TRBJ2-1; D unclear. The V gene's germline CDR1 is MDHEN and CDR2 SYDVKM. The CDR3 covers 16 residues. V was shortened by 2 bases and J by 2 bases, with 13 bases between the two germline ends. The CDR3 DNA follows: TGTGCCAGCAGTTTAAACAACCAGGCCCCCTACAATGAGCAGTTCTTC. Its translation is CASSLNNQAPYNEQFF. The full variable domain, completed using reference TRBV28 and TRBJ2-1, is DVKVTQSSRYLVKRTGEKVFLECVQDMDHENMFWYRQDPGLGLRLIYFSYDVKMKEKGDIPEGYSVSREKKERFSLILESASTNQTSMYLCASSLNNQAPYNEQFFGPGTRLTVL.

The rearrangement joins TRBV5-8 to TRBJ2-1, with D tentatively TRBD1 (5 bases). CDR3 length: 16 amino acids. Germline CDR1 is SGHTS and CDR2 is YDEGEE. Trimming pared 0 bases from V and 6 bases from J, leaving 16 bases between. The CDR3 is CASSLEGSFYGNEQFF. The CDR3 DNA reads TGTGCCAGCAGCTTGGAGGGGTCCTTTTACGGCAATGAGCAGTTCTTC.

The chain links TRBV9 to TRBJ1-2; D not certain. The V gene lost 0 bases and the J gene lost 2 bases, with 8 bases spanning the gap. The CDR3 totals 14 residues. Germline CDR1 is SGDLS and CDR2 is YYNGEE. The CDR3 DNA is TGTGCCAGCAGCGTAGGGACCGGAAACTATGGCTACACCTTC. It translates to CASSVGTGNYGYTF. Together with reference TRBV9 and TRBJ1-2, the CDR3 gives the full variable domain: DSGVTQTPKHLITATGQRVTLRCSPRSGDLSVYWYQQSLDQGLQFLIQYYNGEERAKGNILERFSAQQFPDLHSELNLSSLELGDSALYFCASSVGTGNYGYTFGSGTRLTVV.

The chain has TRBV2 and TRBJ2-5; 9 nucleotides match TRBD2. This CDR3 contains 13 residues. Germline CDR1 reads SNHLY; CDR2 reads FYNNEI. V lost 5 bases to trimming and J lost 5 bases; unmatched junction nucleotides: 3. The CDR3 DNA reads as TGTGCCAGCAGTTCTAGCGGGGAGGAGACCCAGTACTTC. This encodes CASSSSGEETQYF. Complete variable domain (other parts from reference TRBV2 and TRBJ2-5): EPEVTQTPSHQVTQMGQEVILRCVPISNHLYFYWYRQILGQKVEFLVSFYNNEISEKSEIFDDQFSVERPDGSNFTLKIRSTKLEDSAMYFCASSSSGEETQYFGPGTRLLVL.

The chain combines TRBV6-5 with TRBJ1-2; D gene uncertain. Deletions cut 5 bases from V and 4 bases from J, with 14 bases between. The CDR3 length is 14 residues. Germline CDR1 reads MNHEY; CDR2 reads SVGAGI. In DNA form, the CDR3 reads TGTGCCAGCAGTCCCCGCAGAGTGAGCTATGGCTACACCTTC. It codes for CASSPRRVSYGYTF.

The CDR3 nucleotides are TGTGCCAGCATCCGGACCACTGAAGCTTTCTTT. Translated, it gives CASIRTTEAFF. This chain links TRBV2 with TRBJ1-1; no reliable D call. In germline, CDR1 is SNHLY, CDR2 FYNNEI. With 7 bases removed from V and 4 bases from J, the gap between germline ends came to 7 bases. This CDR3 contains 11 residues. The full variable domain, its missing parts supplied by reference TRBV2 and TRBJ1-1, is EPEVTQTPSHQVTQMGQEVILRCVPISNHLYFYWYRQILGQKVEFLVSFYNNEISEKSEIFDDQFSVERPDGSNFTLKIRSTKLEDSAMYFCASIRTTEAFFGQGTRLTVV.

The chain is built from TRBV11-3 and TRBJ2-6; D is uncertain. This CDR3 is 15 amino acids long. Between the trimmed V and J ends, which lost 5 bases and 4 bases, there was a span of 12 bases. Germline CDR1 is SGHNT and CDR2 is YENEEA. CDR3 sequence (DNA): TGTGCCAGCAGCCGCTTAGGGCGGGGGGCCAACGTCCTGACTTTC. Amino acids: CASSRLGRGANVLTF.

This rearrangement joins TRBV2 to TRBJ1-2; 11 bases agree with TRBD1. The CDR3 is 17 amino acids. The J segment lost 4 bases and the V segment lost 3 bases, leaving 10 bases of the junction unmatched. In germline, CDR1 is SNHLY, CDR2 FYNNEI. DNA for the CDR3: TGTGCCAGCAGTGATGTTGGTGGGACAGGGGGGATCTATGGCTACACCTTC. Its translation is CASSDVGGTGGIYGYTF.

This sequence joins TRBV5-1 and TRBJ2-2; D gene ambiguous. With 6 bases removed from V and 0 bases from J, the gap between germline ends came to 15 bases. This CDR3 contains 16 residues. Germline V lookup: CDR1 SGHRS, CDR2 YFSETQ. CDR3 region: CASTLDSGANTGELFF. The CDR3 nucleotides read TGCGCCAGCACTTTGGATTCGGGTGCGAACACCGGGGAGCTGTTTTTT.